Following are 20 T cell receptor beta chains from one sample sequenced in a study of cytomegalovirus exposure and HLA in healthy donors. Using immunoSEQ multiplex PCR, the repertoire was profiled, and TCRdb retains in-frame clones only, with some absent. The sample carries about 270,000 clones, approximately 86% recorded once. Sequencing was performed on PBMCs. All receptors derive from a woman younger than 30 in good health and CMV-seronegative.

This clone was counted between two and nine times. The rearrangement joins TRBV2 to TRBJ1-2; 9 nucleotides agree with TRBD1. The CDR3 has 15 amino acids. Losses at the gene ends were 4 bases for V and 13 bases for J; bases not matched to a gene: 16. The germline gives CDR1 SNHLY, CDR2 FYNNEI. Here the CDR3 reads CASSGGYSGTGRCTF. CDR3 DNA: TGTGCCAGCAGTGGGGGATATTCCGGGACAGGGAGGTGCACCTTC.

This chain connects TRBV30 to TRBJ1-5; 11 bases match TRBD1. CDR1 is GTSNPN, CDR2 SVGIG, per germline (reference sequence). The CDR3 is 18 amino acids. J was trimmed by 2 bases and V by 2 bases; bases with no gene match: 11. CDR3 protein: CAWSTDRGLPRGNQPQHF. The CDR3 region has the DNA TGTGCCTGGAGTACGGACAGGGGGCTACCAAGGGGCAATCAGCCCCAGCATTTT.

This clone was picked up a small number of times. CDR3 nucleotides: TGTGCCAGCAGCTTAGACACAGCCAACTATGGCTACACCTTC. Protein product: CASSLDTANYGYTF. The chain joins TRBV11-2 to TRBJ1-2; D remains unclear. The CDR3 runs to 14 residues. The germline CDR1 and CDR2 sequences are SGHAT and FQNNGV. Trimming left V 0 bases short and J 2 bases short, with 7 bases between.

The chain couples TRBV5-1 to TRBJ2-7; 8 bases align to TRBD2. V shed 0 bases, J shed 2 bases, and the junction held 7 bases outside the gene matches. CDR3 length equals 16 residues. Germline V gene data show CDR1 as SGHRS and CDR2 as YFSETQ. The CDR3 reads CASSLDSSGLTYEQYF. CDR3 bases: TGCGCCAGCAGCTTGGACTCTAGCGGGCTCACCTACGAGCAGTACTTC.

The V and J genes are TRBV7-3 and TRBJ2-7, with 8 bases aligning to TRBD2. The CDR3 totals 14 residues. Trimming cost V 8 bases and J 0 bases; bases outside gene matches: 6. Germline CDR1 is SGHTA and CDR2 is FQGTGA. The CDR3 here is CASARGALSYEQYF. CDR3 bases: TGTGCCAGCGCGCGGGGGGCCCTCTCCTACGAGCAGTACTTC.

The rearrangement links TRBV28 to TRBJ1-2, with D tentatively TRBD1 (5 bases). The V gene lost 7 bases and the J gene lost 4 bases, with 13 bases spanning the gap. From germline, CDR1 is MDHEN and CDR2 SYDVKM. CDR3 length equals 13 residues. The CDR3 sequence is CASTLGAPYGYTF. Written as DNA, the CDR3 is TGTGCCAGCACTCTAGGGGCTCCCTATGGCTACACCTTC.

This clone was picked up a small number of times. V and J are TRBV2 and TRBJ1-2; a possible D gene is TRBD1 (5 bases). Trimming took 6 bases from V and 4 from J, leaving 12 bases between them. The CDR3 has 13 amino acids. Germline V lookup: CDR1 SNHLY, CDR2 FYNNEI. The DNA of the CDR3 is TGTGCCAGCAGATCAGGGATTAGCTATGGCTACACCTTC. The encoded protein is CASRSGISYGYTF.

The chain uses TRBV5-1 and TRBJ1-1; the D gene is possibly TRBD1 (5 bases). Trimming pared 4 bases from V and 3 bases from J, leaving 13 bases between. CDR3 length: 14 residues. CDR1 is SGHRS and CDR2 is YFSETQ in the germline V gene. The CDR3 DNA is TGCGCCAGCAGCCAGGGTGCGGGGGACACTGAAGCTTTCTTT. Amino acids: CASSQGAGDTEAFF. The full variable domain, in which reference TRBV5-1 and TRBJ1-1 provide the parts outside the CDR3, is KAGVTQTPRYLIKTRGQQVTLSCSPISGHRSVSWYQQTPGQGLQFLFEYFSETQRNKGNFPGRFSGRQFSNSRSEMNVSTLELGDSALYLCASSQGAGDTEAFFGQGTRLTVV.

This clone appeared a few times. The chain employs TRBV7-8 and TRBJ1-2; 7 bases align to TRBD1. The V and J ends lost 5 bases and 4 bases, in that order; junction bases with no gene match: 7. CDR1 and CDR2 (germline): SGHVS, FQNEAQ. The CDR3 extends over 14 amino acids. The CDR3 DNA is TGTGCCAGCAGCATAACCGGGACAGTCTATGGCTACACCTTC. Protein sequence: CASSITGTVYGYTF.

The chain couples TRBV11-3 to TRBJ1-2; maybe TRBD1 (5 bases). CDR1 and CDR2 from the germline V gene are SGHNT and YENEEA. Trimming removed 6 bases from V and 4 bases from J, with 15 bases in between. CDR3 size: 14 residues. The CDR3 here is CASRPGDPAYGYTF. CDR3 bases: TGTGCCAGCAGGCCGGGGGACCCCGCCTATGGCTACACCTTC.

This clone was seen a single time. The chain has TRBV2 and TRBJ1-6; 7 bases fit TRBD1. Germline V gene lookup returns CDR1 SNHLY and CDR2 FYNNEI. V was clipped by 6 bases and J by 9 bases; unmatched bases: 11. This CDR3 spans 15 amino acids. CDR3: CASRTGTDSGSPLHF. The CDR3 DNA reads as TGTGCCAGCAGGACAGGGACGGATTCGGGTTCACCCCTCCACTTT.

The chain couples TRBV20-1 to TRBJ1-1; D ambiguous. Germline lookup yields CDR1 DFQATT and CDR2 SNEGSKA (reference sequence). The CDR3 covers 11 residues. The germline V and J ends were trimmed by 5 bases and 5 bases, with 9 bases remaining between them. The CDR3 nucleotides are TGCAGTGCTGGGGAGAAGACTGAAGCTTTCTTT. It codes for CSAGEKTEAFF.

This rearrangement joins TRBV6-1 to TRBJ1-2; 10 bases line up with TRBD1. Germline CDR1 reads MNHNS; CDR2 reads SASEGT. With 6 bases clipped from V and 5 bases from J, the junction kept 6 bases outside the gene matches. This CDR3 has 14 amino acids. The CDR3 region is CASRTGGQGYGYTF. The CDR3 DNA follows: TGTGCCAGCAGGACGGGGGGACAGGGGTATGGCTACACCTTC.

The CDR3 loop reads CASSYTGGTDNEQFF. The CDR3 bases are TGTGCCAGCAGTTATACAGGGGGCACCGACAATGAGCAGTTCTTC. This sequence joins TRBV27 and TRBJ2-1, with 9 bases aligning to TRBD1. Germline trimming cut 4 bases from V and 5 bases from J; bases unmatched to any gene: 6. The length of the CDR3 is 15 residues. In germline, CDR1 is MNHEY, CDR2 SMNVEV (reference sequence).

This clone occurred a few times. The genes are TRBV19 and TRBJ1-4, with 8 bases that match TRBD1. V lost 5 bases to trimming and J lost 8 bases; unmatched junction nucleotides: 7. The germline V gene has CDR1 LNHDA and CDR2 SQIVND (reference sequence). CDR3 length equals 14 residues. In DNA, the CDR3 is TGTGCCAGTAGTGCCCAGGGGGCTTGGGAAAAACTGTTTTTT. Residues: CASSAQGAWEKLFF.

This sequence joins TRBV6-5 and TRBJ2-5; a possible D gene is TRBD1 (8 bases). V dropped 0 bases and J dropped 5 bases, with 13 bases sitting between them. Germline V gene data show CDR1 as MNHEY and CDR2 as SVGAGI. The CDR3 is 15 amino acids. DNA of the CDR3: TGTGCCAGCAGTTACTCCAACAGGGGGGGCGAGACCCAGTACTTC. Encoded protein: CASSYSNRGGETQYF.

This sequence joins TRBV19 and TRBJ2-6, with 8 bases identical to TRBD1. Trimming at V came to 3 bases and at J to 4 bases, leaving 5 bases not matched to a gene. This CDR3 comprises 16 residues. Germline-derived CDR1 and CDR2 are LNHDA and SQIVND (reference sequence). CDR3 loop: CASSIYRGTGANVLTF. DNA of the CDR3: TGTGCCAGTAGTATTTACAGGGGGACCGGGGCCAACGTCCTGACTTTC.

The V and J genes are TRBV27 and TRBJ2-7, with TRBD1 identical over 9 bases. Germline V gene sequence: CDR1 MNHEY, CDR2 SMNVEV (reference sequence). J lost 5 bases, V lost 5 bases, and 7 bases had no gene match. There are 14 residues in the CDR3. DNA of the CDR3: TGTGCCAGCAGTCCTTGGGACAGGGTCAACGAGCAGTACTTC. Protein product: CASSPWDRVNEQYF.

V gene TRBV7-9 combines with J gene TRBJ1-6, with D unresolved. The CDR3 loop spans 13 amino acids. The V and J ends lost 1 base and 7 bases respectively, with 5 bases between them. Germline assignment: CDR1 SEHNR and CDR2 FQNEAQ (reference sequence). The CDR3 protein is CASSLDGNSPLHF. The DNA for the CDR3 is TGTGCCAGCAGCTTAGACGGGAATTCACCCCTCCACTTT.

V usage is TRBV5-8 and J usage is TRBJ2-7; maybe TRBD1 (6 bases). Germline V CDR1 and CDR2: SGHTS, YDEGEE. The CDR3 totals 13 residues. Deletions cut 4 bases from V and 2 bases from J, with 10 bases between. The DNA for the CDR3 is TGTGCCAGCAGCATAGGACAGCCCTACGAGCAGTACTTC. This translates into CASSIGQPYEQYF.